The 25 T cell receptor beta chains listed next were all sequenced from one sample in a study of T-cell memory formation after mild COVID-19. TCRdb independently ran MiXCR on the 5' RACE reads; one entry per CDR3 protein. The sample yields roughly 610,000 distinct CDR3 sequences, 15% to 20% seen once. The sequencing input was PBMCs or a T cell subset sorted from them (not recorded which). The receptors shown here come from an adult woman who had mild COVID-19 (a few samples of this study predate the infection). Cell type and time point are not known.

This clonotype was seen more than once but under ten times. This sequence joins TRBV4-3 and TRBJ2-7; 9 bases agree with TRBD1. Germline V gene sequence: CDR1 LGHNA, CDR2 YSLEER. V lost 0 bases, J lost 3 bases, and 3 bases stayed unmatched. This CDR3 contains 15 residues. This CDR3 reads CASSQEPGQGYEQYF. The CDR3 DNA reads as TGCGCCAGCAGCCAAGAACCGGGACAGGGCTACGAGCAGTACTTC.

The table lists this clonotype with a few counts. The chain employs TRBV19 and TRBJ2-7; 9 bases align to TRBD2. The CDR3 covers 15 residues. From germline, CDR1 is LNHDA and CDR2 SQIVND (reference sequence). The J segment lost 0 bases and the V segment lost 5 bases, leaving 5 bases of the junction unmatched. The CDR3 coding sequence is TGTGCCAGTAGTGAACATAGCGGGAGCTCCTACGAGCAGTACTTC. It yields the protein CASSEHSGSSYEQYF.

The CDR3 DNA sequence: TGTGCCAGCAGCTCCATAGCGGGGGGAGGAACAGATACGCAGTATTTT. Protein: CASSSIAGGGTDTQYF. The chain employs TRBV7-2 and TRBJ2-3, with TRBD2 matching over 10 bases. The CDR3 runs 16 residues. V lost 4 bases to trimming and J lost 3 bases; unmatched junction nucleotides: 7. Germline-derived CDR1 and CDR2 are SGHTA and FQGNSA.

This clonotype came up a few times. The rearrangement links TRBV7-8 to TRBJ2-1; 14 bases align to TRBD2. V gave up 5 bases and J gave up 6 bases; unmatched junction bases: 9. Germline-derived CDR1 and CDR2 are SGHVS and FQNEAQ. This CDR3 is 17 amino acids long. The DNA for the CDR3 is TGTGCCAGCAGCCTCGGACTAGCGGGGGGCAGGGGCAATGAGCAGTTCTTC. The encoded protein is CASSLGLAGGRGNEQFF.

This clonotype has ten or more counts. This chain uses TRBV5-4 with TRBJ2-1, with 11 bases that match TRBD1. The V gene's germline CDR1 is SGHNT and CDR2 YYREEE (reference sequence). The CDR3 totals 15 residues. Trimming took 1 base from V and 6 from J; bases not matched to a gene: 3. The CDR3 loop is CASSLFGTGGNEQFF. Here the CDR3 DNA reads TGTGCCAGCAGCTTGTTCGGGACAGGGGGCAATGAGCAGTTCTTC.

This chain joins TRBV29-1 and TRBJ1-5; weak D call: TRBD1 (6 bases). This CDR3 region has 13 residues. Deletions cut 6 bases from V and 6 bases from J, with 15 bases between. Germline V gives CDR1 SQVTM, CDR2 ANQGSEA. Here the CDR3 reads CSVTGGHGQPQHF. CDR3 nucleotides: TGCAGCGTCACTGGGGGGCACGGTCAGCCCCAGCATTTT.

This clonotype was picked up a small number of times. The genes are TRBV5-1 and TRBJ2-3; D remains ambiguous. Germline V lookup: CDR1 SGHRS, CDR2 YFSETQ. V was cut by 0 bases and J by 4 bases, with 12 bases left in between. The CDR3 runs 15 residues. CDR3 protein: CASSLAENFADTQYF. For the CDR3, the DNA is TGCGCCAGCAGCTTGGCCGAGAACTTCGCAGATACGCAGTATTTT.

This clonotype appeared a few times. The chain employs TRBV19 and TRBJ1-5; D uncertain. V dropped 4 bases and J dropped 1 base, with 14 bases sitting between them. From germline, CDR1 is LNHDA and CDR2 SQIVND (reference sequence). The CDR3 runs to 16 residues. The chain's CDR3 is CASSSDLTGSNQPQHF. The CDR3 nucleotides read TGTGCCAGTAGTAGTGACCTTACTGGGAGCAATCAGCCCCAGCATTTT.

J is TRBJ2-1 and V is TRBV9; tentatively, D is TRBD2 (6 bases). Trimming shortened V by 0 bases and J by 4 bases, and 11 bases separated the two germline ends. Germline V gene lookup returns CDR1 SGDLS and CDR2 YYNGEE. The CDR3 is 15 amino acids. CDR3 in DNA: TGTGCCAGCAGCGTAGGGCGACTAGTTTACAATGAGCAGTTCTTC. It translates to CASSVGRLVYNEQFF.

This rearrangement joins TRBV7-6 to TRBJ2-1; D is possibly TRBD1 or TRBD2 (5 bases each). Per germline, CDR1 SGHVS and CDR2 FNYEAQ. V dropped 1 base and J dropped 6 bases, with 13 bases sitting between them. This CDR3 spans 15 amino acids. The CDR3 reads CASSLEMGPINEQFF. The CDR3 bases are TGTGCCAGCAGCTTAGAAATGGGACCGATCAATGAGCAGTTCTTC.

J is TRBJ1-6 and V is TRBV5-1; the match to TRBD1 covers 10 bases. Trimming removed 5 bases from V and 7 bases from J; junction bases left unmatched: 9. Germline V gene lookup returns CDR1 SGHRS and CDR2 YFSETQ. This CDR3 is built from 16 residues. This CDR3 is CASSSGTGVSNSPLHF. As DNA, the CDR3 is TGCGCCAGCAGTTCCGGGACAGGGGTTTCGAATTCACCCCTCCACTTT.

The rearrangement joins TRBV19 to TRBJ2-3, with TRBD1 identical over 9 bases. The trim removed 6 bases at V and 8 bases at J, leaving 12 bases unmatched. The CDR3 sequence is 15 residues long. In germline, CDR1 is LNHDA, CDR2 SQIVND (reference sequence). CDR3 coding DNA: TGTGCCAGTAGACTAACAGGGGGCGTTTTCGGTACGCAGTATTTT. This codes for CASRLTGGVFGTQYF.

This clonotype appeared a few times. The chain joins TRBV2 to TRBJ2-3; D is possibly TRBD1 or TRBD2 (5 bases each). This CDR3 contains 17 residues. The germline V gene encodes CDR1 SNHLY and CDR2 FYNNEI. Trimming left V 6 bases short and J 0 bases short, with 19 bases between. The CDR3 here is CASSAGTEDLSTDTQYF. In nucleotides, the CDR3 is TGTGCCAGCAGCGCCGGGACGGAGGATCTTAGCACAGATACGCAGTATTTT. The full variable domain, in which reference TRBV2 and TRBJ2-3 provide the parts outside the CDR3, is EPEVTQTPSHQVTQMGQEVILRCVPISNHLYFYWYRQILGQKVEFLVSFYNNEISEKSEIFDDQFSVERPDGSNFTLKIRSTKLEDSAMYFCASSAGTEDLSTDTQYFGPGTRLTVL.

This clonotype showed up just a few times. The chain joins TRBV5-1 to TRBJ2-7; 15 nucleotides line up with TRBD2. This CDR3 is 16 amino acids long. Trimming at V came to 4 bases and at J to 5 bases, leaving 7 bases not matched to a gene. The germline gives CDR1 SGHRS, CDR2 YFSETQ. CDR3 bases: TGCGCCAGCAGCACCGGACTAGCGGGAGGGTGGAACGAGCAGTACTTC. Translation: CASSTGLAGGWNEQYF.

CDR3 in DNA: TGTGCCAGCAGCGTAGGAGGGCGATGGGCGAACACTGAAGCTTTCTTT. It is translated as CASSVGGRWANTEAFF. The genes are TRBV9 and TRBJ1-1; D is uncertain. V shed 0 bases and J shed 1 base, with 13 bases lying between them. The CDR3 runs 16 residues. Germline values: CDR1 SGDLS, CDR2 YYNGEE.

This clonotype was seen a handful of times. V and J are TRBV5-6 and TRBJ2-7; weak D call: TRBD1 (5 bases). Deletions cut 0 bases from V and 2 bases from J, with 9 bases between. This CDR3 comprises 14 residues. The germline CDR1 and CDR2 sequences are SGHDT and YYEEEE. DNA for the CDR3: TGTGCCAGCAGCTTGGGACAGAACACCTACGAGCAGTACTTC. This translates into CASSLGQNTYEQYF. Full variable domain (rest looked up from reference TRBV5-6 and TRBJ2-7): DAGVTQSPTHLIKTRGQQVTLRCSPKSGHDTVSWYQQALGQGPQFIFQYYEEEERQRGNFPDRFSGHQFPNYSSELNVNALLLGDSALYLCASSLGQNTYEQYFGPGTRLTVT.

The CDR3 nucleotides read TGTGCCAGCAGCTTATCCGGGACAGAGAGCTCCTACAATGAGCAGTTCTTC. This codes for CASSLSGTESSYNEQFF. The rearrangement joins TRBV7-2 to TRBJ2-1; 7 nucleotides match TRBD1. There are 17 residues in the CDR3. V lost 2 bases to trimming and J lost 0 bases; unmatched junction nucleotides: 7. Germline CDR1 and CDR2: SGHTA and FQGNSA.

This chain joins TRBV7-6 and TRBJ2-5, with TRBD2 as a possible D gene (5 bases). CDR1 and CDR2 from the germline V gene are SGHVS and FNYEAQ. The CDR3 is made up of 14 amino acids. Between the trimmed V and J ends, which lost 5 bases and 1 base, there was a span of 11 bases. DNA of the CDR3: TGTGCCAGCAGCCGACGGGGATCCCAAGAGACCCAGTACTTC. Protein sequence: CASSRRGSQETQYF.

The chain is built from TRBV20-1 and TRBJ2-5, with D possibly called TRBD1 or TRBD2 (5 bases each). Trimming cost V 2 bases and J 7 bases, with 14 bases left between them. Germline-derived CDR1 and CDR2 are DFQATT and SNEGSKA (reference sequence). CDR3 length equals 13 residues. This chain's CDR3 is CSARSQTGTTQYF. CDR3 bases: TGCAGTGCTAGATCACAAACGGGGACGACCCAGTACTTC.

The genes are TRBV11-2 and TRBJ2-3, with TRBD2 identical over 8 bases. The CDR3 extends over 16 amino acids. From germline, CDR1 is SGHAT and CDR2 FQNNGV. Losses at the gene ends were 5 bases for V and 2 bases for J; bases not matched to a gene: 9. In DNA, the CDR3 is TGTGCCAGCAGCGAGGGATTAGCGGGACTCACAGATACGCAGTATTTT. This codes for CASSEGLAGLTDTQYF.

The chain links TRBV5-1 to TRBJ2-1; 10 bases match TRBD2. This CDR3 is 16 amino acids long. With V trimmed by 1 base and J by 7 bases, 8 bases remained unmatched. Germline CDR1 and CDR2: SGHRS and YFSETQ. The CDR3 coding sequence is TGCGCCAGCAGCTTGCTCCCTAGCGGGAGTGGTAATGAGCAGTTCTTC. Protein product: CASSLLPSGSGNEQFF.

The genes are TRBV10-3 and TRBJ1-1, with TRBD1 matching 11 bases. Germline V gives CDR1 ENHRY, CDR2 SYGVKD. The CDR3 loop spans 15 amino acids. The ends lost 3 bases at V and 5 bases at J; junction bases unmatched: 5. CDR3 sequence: CAISDGWDRGTEAFF. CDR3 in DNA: TGTGCCATCAGTGATGGTTGGGACAGGGGGACTGAAGCTTTCTTT.

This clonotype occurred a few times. DNA of the CDR3: TGCGCCAGCAGCCAAGAAGAGGGTGGCTACACCTTC. It specifies CASSQEEGGYTF. The chain joins TRBV4-3 to TRBJ1-2; D ambiguous. Germline V gene lookup returns CDR1 LGHNA and CDR2 YSLEER. Trimming shortened V by 0 bases and J by 7 bases, and 6 bases separated the two germline ends. The CDR3 contains 12 residues.

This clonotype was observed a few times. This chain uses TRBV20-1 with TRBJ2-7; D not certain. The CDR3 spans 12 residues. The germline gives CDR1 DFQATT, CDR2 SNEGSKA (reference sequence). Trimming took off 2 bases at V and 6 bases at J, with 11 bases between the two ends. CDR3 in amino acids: CSARYTWGEQYF. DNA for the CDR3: TGCAGTGCTAGATACACATGGGGCGAGCAGTACTTC.

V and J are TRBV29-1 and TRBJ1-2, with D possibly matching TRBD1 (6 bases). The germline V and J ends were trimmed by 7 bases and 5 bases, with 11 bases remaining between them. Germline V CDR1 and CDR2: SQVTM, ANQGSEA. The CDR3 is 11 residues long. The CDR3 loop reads CSAGGGYGYTF. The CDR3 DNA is TGCAGCGCCGGAGGGGGGTATGGCTACACCTTC. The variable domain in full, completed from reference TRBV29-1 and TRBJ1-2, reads SAVISQKPSRDICQRGTSLTIQCQVDSQVTMMFWYRQQPGQSLTLIATANQGSEATYESGFVIDKFPISRPNLTFSTLTVSNMSPEDSSIYLCSAGGGYGYTFGSGTRLTVV.